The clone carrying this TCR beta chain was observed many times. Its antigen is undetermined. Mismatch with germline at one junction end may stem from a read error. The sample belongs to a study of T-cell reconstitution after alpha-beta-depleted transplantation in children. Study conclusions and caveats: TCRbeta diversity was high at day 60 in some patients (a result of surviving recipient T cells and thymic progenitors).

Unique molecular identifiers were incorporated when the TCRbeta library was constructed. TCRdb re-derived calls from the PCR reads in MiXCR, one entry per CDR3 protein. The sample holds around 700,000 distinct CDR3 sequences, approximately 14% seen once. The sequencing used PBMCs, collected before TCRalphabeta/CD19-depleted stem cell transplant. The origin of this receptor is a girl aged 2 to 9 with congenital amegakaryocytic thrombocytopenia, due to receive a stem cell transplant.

For the CDR3, the DNA is TGCAGTGCTGGGACAGCTGTAGCGGCCGACTTC. This encodes CSAGTAVAADF. The chain has TRBV20-1 and TRBJ1-2; TRBD1 matches 7 bases. This CDR3 is 11 amino acids long. The germline CDR1 and CDR2 sequences are DFQATT and SNEGSKA (reference sequence).